One and the same sample provided the 31 T cell receptor beta chains below, sequenced in a study of molecular identifiers for immune sequencing clone quantification. TCRdb reprocessed the PCR reads via MiXCR and lists one record per CDR3 protein. The sample yields about 630,000 distinct CDR3 sequences, about 25% seen once. Sequences were obtained from naive CD8+ T cells from blood, with Jurkat cell RNA spiked in. Subset in this sample: FACS-sorted CD8+CD4-CCR7+CD45RA+ naive T cells. The receptors stem from a human donor in good health. Some libraries in this study had Jurkat cell RNA spiked in.

Concerning this clonotype itself: Just one base apart from a much larger clone, this may be a read error. This chain connects TRBV6-2 or TRBV6-3 to TRBJ1-1; 8 nucleotides match TRBD1. After removal of 5 bases from V and 4 bases from J, the junction contained 9 bases not matched to a gene. CDR1 MNHEY and CDR2 SVGEGT come from the germline V gene. The CDR3 loop spans 15 amino acids. The CDR3 coding sequence is TGTGCCAGCAGTCAGAGGGATCAGGGGGCCACTGAAGCTTTCTTT. Translating it yields CASSQRDQGATEAFF.

Here the CDR3 DNA reads TGTGCCAGTGGGGTAGCAGGTGAGGATGAGCAGTTCTTC. It yields the protein CASGVAGEDEQFF. The J gene is TRBJ2-1, the V gene TRBV19; no reliable D call. The CDR3 sequence is 13 residues long. Trimming cost V 8 bases and J 8 bases, with 16 bases left between them. The germline gives CDR1 LNHDA, CDR2 SQIVND (reference sequence).

This clonotype was detected only a few times. A clone one base away is much larger, so this may be a read error. The chain has TRBV7-2 and TRBJ2-2; 11 bases agree with TRBD2. Germline-derived CDR1 and CDR2 are SGHTA and FQGNSA. This CDR3 is 18 amino acids long. J lost 6 bases, V lost 1 base, and 10 bases had no gene match. The CDR3 sequence is CASSLVQLAGDRAGELFF. The CDR3 bases are TGTGCCAGCAGCTTAGTGCAACTAGCGGGAGATCGCGCCGGGGAGCTGTTTTTT.

The rearrangement joins TRBV6-6 to TRBJ1-5, with 7 bases identical to TRBD1. The CDR3 consists of 17 residues. Germline lookup yields CDR1 MNHNY and CDR2 SVGAGI (reference sequence). Germline trimming cut 0 bases from V and 5 bases from J; bases unmatched to any gene: 10. The CDR3 protein is CASSYSFGTGADQPQHF. The CDR3 nucleotides are TGTGCCAGCAGTTACTCATTCGGTACAGGGGCCGATCAGCCCCAGCATTTT.

This clonotype appeared many times. The V and J genes are TRBV7-9 and TRBJ2-7; 10 nucleotides agree with TRBD1. V lost 5 bases to trimming and J lost 5 bases; unmatched junction nucleotides: 3. The V gene's germline CDR1 is SEHNR and CDR2 FQNEAQ (reference sequence). The CDR3 covers 13 residues. CDR3 nucleotide sequence: TGTGCCAGCAGCCTGACAGGGGGCCACGAGCAGTACTTC. Amino acid sequence: CASSLTGGHEQYF.

This clonotype was detected ten times or more. This chain links TRBV6-2 or TRBV6-3 with TRBJ2-3, with D unclear. This CDR3 is built from 12 residues. The V gene's germline CDR1 is MNHEY and CDR2 SVGEGT. Between the trimmed V and J ends, which lost 6 bases and 4 bases, there was a span of 8 bases. Here the CDR3 DNA reads TGTGCCAGCAGCTATTCCTCAGATACGCAGTATTTT. Translation gives CASSYSSDTQYF.

As for this clonotype: This clone may be a read error of a much larger clone one base away. The conserved phenylalanine or tryptophan normally closing the CDR3 is absent here, so this likely arose from a read error. This chain uses TRBV12-3 or TRBV12-4 with TRBJ2-5, with 12 bases aligning to TRBD1. V was clipped by 5 bases and J by 3 bases; unmatched bases: 7. This CDR3 region has 16 residues. CDR3 in amino acids: CASSPSGTGGEETQYL. The CDR3, as DNA: TGTGCCAGCAGTCCCTCAGGGACAGGGGGCGAAGAGACCCAGTACCTC.

In its sample, this clonotype was seen many times. The chain employs TRBV19 and TRBJ2-1; D unclear. From germline, CDR1 is LNHDA and CDR2 SQIVND (reference sequence). This CDR3 contains 13 residues. V was pared by 5 bases and J by 9 bases, with 14 bases between. In nucleotides, the CDR3 is TGTGCCAGTAGTGCGGCTAGTATCGGTGAGCAGTTCTTC. Protein sequence: CASSAASIGEQFF.

This clonotype has just a few counts. The CDR3 here is CASSSTGGPYEQYF. In DNA, the CDR3 is TGTGCCAGCAGTTCCACAGGGGGGCCCTACGAGCAGTACTTC. J is TRBJ2-7 and V is TRBV27, with 8 bases identical to TRBD1. Losses at the gene ends were 4 bases for V and 2 bases for J; bases not matched to a gene: 4. The germline gives CDR1 MNHEY, CDR2 SMNVEV (reference sequence). This CDR3 comprises 14 residues.

The chain recombines TRBV20-1 with TRBJ1-6; maybe TRBD1 (5 bases). The germline V gene has CDR1 DFQATT and CDR2 SNEGSKA (reference sequence). Trimming cost V 5 bases and J 0 bases, with 5 bases left between them. This CDR3 has 13 amino acids. This chain's CDR3 is CSAGGSYNSPLHF. In DNA, the CDR3 is TGCAGTGCTGGGGGCTCCTATAATTCACCCCTCCACTTT.

V is TRBV6-2 or TRBV6-3 and J is TRBJ1-2, with unresolved D. This CDR3 has 16 residues. V shed 0 bases and J shed 4 bases, with 15 bases lying between them. Germline loops: CDR1 MNHEY, CDR2 SVGEGT. The CDR3 DNA is TGTGCCAGCAGTTACTCACAATTGGGAGGCGGCTATGGCTACACCTTC. Residues: CASSYSQLGGGYGYTF.

This clonotype was recorded many times. The J gene is TRBJ2-3, the V gene TRBV28, with 12 bases that match TRBD2. The V and J ends lost 5 bases and 4 bases, in that order; junction bases with no gene match: 4. From germline, CDR1 is MDHEN and CDR2 SYDVKM. The CDR3 contains 15 residues. The CDR3 is CASSPWTSGADTQYF. Written as DNA, the CDR3 is TGTGCCAGCAGTCCTTGGACTAGCGGGGCAGATACGCAGTATTTT.

The chain employs TRBV4-3 and TRBJ2-5, with 9 positions matching TRBD1. The CDR3 runs to 16 residues. V gave up 0 bases and J gave up 2 bases; unmatched junction bases: 4. In germline, CDR1 is LGHNA, CDR2 YSLEER. The CDR3 DNA follows: TGCGCCAGCAGCCAAGATAGGACAGGGGTTCAAGAGACCCAGTACTTC. It codes for CASSQDRTGVQETQYF.

Note on this clonotype: A read error may be the cause here, since a much bigger clone is one base away. CDR3 nucleotide sequence: TGCAGTGTACAGGTAGGGGCGCAGGTTTCTGATCAGTACTTC. As protein: CSVQVGAQVSDQYF. The chain uses TRBV20-1 and TRBJ2-4, with D possibly TRBD1 on 5 matching bases. With 7 bases removed from V and 12 bases from J, the gap between germline ends came to 25 bases. The CDR3 runs to 14 residues. Germline V gene sequence: CDR1 DFQATT, CDR2 SNEGSKA (reference sequence).

This chain uses TRBV13 with TRBJ2-6, with D possibly TRBD2 on 5 matching bases. Germline values: CDR1 PRHDT, CDR2 FYEKMQ (reference sequence). Trimming took off 3 bases at V and 2 bases at J, with 17 bases between the two ends. This CDR3 contains 18 residues. The CDR3 DNA sequence: TGTGCCAGCAGCTTCGGGGTGGGTCCGGTGCCTGGGGCCAACGTCCTGACTTTC. Translating gives CASSFGVGPVPGANVLTF.

This clonotype was seen a handful of times. One end of the junction fails to match germline, which may point to a read error. The chain links TRBV5-1 to TRBJ2-7, with 10 bases that match TRBD1. There are 14 residues in the CDR3. The germline V gene encodes CDR1 SGHRS and CDR2 YFSETQ. The CDR3 is CASSAGQGVSERYF. The CDR3 DNA follows: TGCGCCAGCAGCGCCGGACAGGGGGTGAGCGAGCGGTACTTC.

J is TRBJ1-5 and V is TRBV6-5; the D is unclear. Trimming left V 4 bases short and J 6 bases short, with 10 bases between. This CDR3 spans 13 amino acids. Germline CDR1 reads MNHEY; CDR2 reads SVGAGI. The CDR3 nucleotides are TGTGCCAGCAGTTCAACGAGCGGTCAGCCCCAGCATTTT. Translated: CASSSTSGQPQHF.

This clonotype has just a few counts. The genes are TRBV21-1 and TRBJ2-5; no DNA check was done on the table's D call, TRBD2. TRBV21-1 counts as a pseudogene. This CDR3 contains 14 residues. CDR3 loop: CASLDLGAQETQYF. DNA for the CDR3: TGTGCCAGCTTGGACTTAGGAGCTCAAGAGACCCAGTACTTC.

The table lists this clonotype with a few counts. V and J are TRBV19 and TRBJ2-7; 12 bases are shared with TRBD2. The germline V gene encodes CDR1 LNHDA and CDR2 SQIVND (reference sequence). The CDR3 has 16 residues. J lost 5 bases, V lost 4 bases, and 9 bases had no gene match. This CDR3 is CASSKDPTSGSHEQYF. In DNA, the CDR3 is TGTGCCAGTAGTAAAGACCCGACTAGCGGGAGCCACGAGCAGTACTTC.

The rearrangement links TRBV7-9 to TRBJ1-2, with a tentative D call TRBD1 (5 bases). The length of the CDR3 is 14 residues. Germline CDR1 and CDR2: SEHNR and FQNEAQ (reference sequence). The germline V and J ends were trimmed by 5 bases and 3 bases, with 13 bases remaining between them. CDR3 amino acids: CASSAGGHYYGYTF. Written as DNA, the CDR3 is TGTGCCAGCAGCGCAGGAGGACATTACTATGGCTACACCTTC.

This clonotype was seen ten or more times. The rearrangement links TRBV5-6 to TRBJ2-7; D call uncertain. Trimming stripped 0 bases from V and 1 base from J, with 8 bases between. Germline CDR1 and CDR2: SGHDT and YYEEEE. This CDR3 has 14 residues. The CDR3, as DNA: TGTGCCAGCAGCTTGGCCGGTCTATCCTACGAGCAGTACTTC. Residues: CASSLAGLSYEQYF. The full variable domain, rest sourced from reference TRBV5-6 and TRBJ2-7, is DAGVTQSPTHLIKTRGQQVTLRCSPKSGHDTVSWYQQALGQGPQFIFQYYEEEERQRGNFPDRFSGHQFPNYSSELNVNALLLGDSALYLCASSLAGLSYEQYFGPGTRLTVT.

This clonotype was counted many times. This chain connects TRBV7-2 to TRBJ2-5; D possibly corresponds to TRBD1 (5 bases). This CDR3 spans 14 amino acids. Trimming took off 1 base at V and 5 bases at J, with 11 bases between the two ends. Germline V gene data show CDR1 as SGHTA and CDR2 as FQGNSA. The CDR3 coding sequence is TGTGCCAGCAGCTTAGGCCCAGGGCAGGAGACCCAGTACTTC. This sequence encodes CASSLGPGQETQYF.

In its sample, this clonotype was seen a few times. J is TRBJ1-1 and V is TRBV27; no clear D. The CDR3 length is 14 residues. V lost 3 bases and J lost 4, with 12 bases in between. Germline lookup yields CDR1 MNHEY and CDR2 SMNVEV (reference sequence). This CDR3 reads CASSFGDMGTEAFF. CDR3 nucleotides: TGTGCCAGCAGTTTCGGAGACATGGGCACTGAAGCTTTCTTT.

The table lists this clonotype with a few counts. The V call is TRBV25-1, the J call TRBJ1-1; TRBD1 matches at 8 bases. Germline values: CDR1 MGHDK, CDR2 SYGVNS. Trimming cost V 0 bases and J 3 bases; bases outside gene matches: 6. This CDR3 is built from 16 residues. The CDR3 nucleotides read TGTGCCAGCAGTGAATACGACAGGGGAGAGGACACTGAAGCTTTCTTT. Protein product: CASSEYDRGEDTEAFF. The full variable domain, rest sourced from reference TRBV25-1 and TRBJ1-1, is EADIYQTPRYLVIGTGKKITLECSQTMGHDKMYWYQQDPGMELHLIHYSYGVNSTEKGDLSSESTVSRIRTEHFPLTLESARPSHTSQYLCASSEYDRGEDTEAFFGQGTRLTVV.

This clonotype was picked up a small number of times. V and J are TRBV7-9 and TRBJ1-1; D remains unclear. The germline V gene encodes CDR1 SEHNR and CDR2 FQNEAQ (reference sequence). This CDR3 has 15 amino acids. V was clipped by 1 base and J by 0 bases, with 9 bases between them. The CDR3 region has the DNA TGTGCCAGCAGCTTAGATCTGGGCATGAACACTGAAGCTTTCTTT. Protein: CASSLDLGMNTEAFF.

A few counts support this clonotype. This rearrangement joins TRBV4-1 to TRBJ1-1, with a tentative D call TRBD1 (5 bases). The V and J ends lost 3 bases and 7 bases respectively, with 9 bases between them. CDR3 length: 12 amino acids. Germline CDR1 and CDR2: MGHRA and YSYEKL. CDR3 region: CASSQTTGEAFF. The DNA for the CDR3 is TGCGCCAGCAGCCAGACTACAGGTGAAGCTTTCTTT.

This clonotype was picked up many times. The chain uses TRBV28 and TRBJ1-1; D is perhaps TRBD1 (6 bases). The CDR3 contains 15 residues. V was cut by 6 bases and J by 1 base, with 15 bases left in between. CDR1 is MDHEN and CDR2 is SYDVKM in the germline V gene. The DNA of the CDR3 is TGTGCCAGCAGCTGGGTGGGGGCGGAGAACACTGAAGCTTTCTTT. Its protein product is CASSWVGAENTEAFF.

The gene calls are TRBV9 and TRBJ1-2, with D unresolved. Germline CDR1 SGDLS, CDR2 YYNGEE. CDR3 length equals 14 residues. With 4 bases removed from V and 8 bases from J, the gap between germline ends came to 18 bases. The CDR3 DNA is TGTGCCAGCAGCTTTACGTACCGCTGGGTAGGCTACACCTTC. The encoded protein is CASSFTYRWVGYTF.

This clonotype was found a few times. The gene calls are TRBV12-5 and TRBJ1-1, with D maybe TRBD1 (5 bases). The CDR3 covers 15 residues. Germline assignment: CDR1 LGHNT and CDR2 FRNRAP. V was cut by 5 bases and J by 0 bases, with 13 bases left in between. As DNA, the CDR3 is TGTGCTAGTGGTCTGAGACAGTTCATGAACACTGAAGCTTTCTTT. Protein: CASGLRQFMNTEAFF.

This clonotype has ten or more counts. The CDR3 spells CASSQVVGGLGETQYF. The CDR3 nucleotides read TGCGCCAGCAGCCAAGTGGTCGGAGGGTTAGGAGAGACCCAGTACTTC. The chain joins TRBV4-3 to TRBJ2-5; TRBD2 is a possible D gene (6 bases). CDR1 and CDR2 from the germline V gene are LGHNA and YSLEER. There are 16 residues in the CDR3. The V end was cut by 1 base, the J end by 4 bases, with 16 bases between.

This clonotype was seen repeatedly, ten times or more. The chain combines TRBV30 with TRBJ2-7; D is ambiguous. The V end lost 0 bases, the J end lost 2 bases, and 11 bases lay between the germline ends. The CDR3 consists of 14 residues. Germline V gene data show CDR1 as GTSNPN and CDR2 as SVGIG (reference sequence). CDR3 sequence reads: CAWSVSSGPYEQYF. CDR3 DNA: TGTGCCTGGAGTGTCTCGTCGGGTCCCTACGAGCAGTACTTC.